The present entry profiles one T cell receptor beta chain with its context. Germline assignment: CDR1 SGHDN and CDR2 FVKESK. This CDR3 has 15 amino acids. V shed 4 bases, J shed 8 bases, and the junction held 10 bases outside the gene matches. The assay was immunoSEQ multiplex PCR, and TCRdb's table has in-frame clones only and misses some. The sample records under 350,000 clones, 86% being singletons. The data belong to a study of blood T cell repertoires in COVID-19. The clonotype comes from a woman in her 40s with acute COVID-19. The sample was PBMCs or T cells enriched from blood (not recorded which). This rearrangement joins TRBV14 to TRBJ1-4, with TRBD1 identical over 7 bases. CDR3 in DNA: TGTGCCAGCAGCCCTCGGGACAGCTTTCGCGAAAAACTGTTTTTT. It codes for CASSPRDSFREKLFF.